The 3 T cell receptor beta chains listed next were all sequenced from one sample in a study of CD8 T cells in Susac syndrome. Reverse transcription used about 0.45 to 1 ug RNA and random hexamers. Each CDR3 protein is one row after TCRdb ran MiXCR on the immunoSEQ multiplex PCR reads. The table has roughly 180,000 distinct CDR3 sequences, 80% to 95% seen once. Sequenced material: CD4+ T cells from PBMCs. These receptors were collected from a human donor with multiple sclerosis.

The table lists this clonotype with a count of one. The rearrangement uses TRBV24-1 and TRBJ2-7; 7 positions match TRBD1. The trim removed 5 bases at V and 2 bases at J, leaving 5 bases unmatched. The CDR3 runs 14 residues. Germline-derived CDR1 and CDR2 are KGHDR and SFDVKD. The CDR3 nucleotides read TGTGCCACCAGTGGAGGGGACAGAGCCTACGAGCAGTACTTC. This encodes CATSGGDRAYEQYF.

CDR3 coding DNA: TGTGCCAGCAGCTTCGGGTCCGGCTCCTACGAGCAGTACTTC. This encodes CASSFGSGSYEQYF. The rearrangement joins TRBV7-9 to TRBJ2-7, with D hard to call. This CDR3 is 14 amino acids long. CDR1 and CDR2 (germline): SEHNR, FQNEAQ (reference sequence). Trimming stripped 3 bases from V and 0 bases from J, with 9 bases between.

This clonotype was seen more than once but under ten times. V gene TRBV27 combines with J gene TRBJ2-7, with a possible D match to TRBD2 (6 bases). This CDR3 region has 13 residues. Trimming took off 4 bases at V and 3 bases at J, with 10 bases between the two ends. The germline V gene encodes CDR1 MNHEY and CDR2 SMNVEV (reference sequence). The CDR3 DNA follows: TGTGCCAGCAGTTCCTCCGGGGGCTACGAGCAGTACTTC. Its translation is CASSSSGGYEQYF.